This note documents a single TCR beta chain sequence. In this sample, this clonotype turned up many times. No antigen is known for it. No per-base quality is available; no much larger clone lies one base away. A patient counted as having stable Graves' hyperthyroidism if no progression to ophthalmopathy occurred over 18 months of follow-up. Hyperthyroidism patients were newly diagnosed, with disease duration under 2 months, and aged 18 to 65 years. Exclusion was applied to patients with uncontrolled infections, other autoimmune diseases, pregnancy or lactation. Diagnoses were established on the basis of clinical symptoms, serum thyroxine and TRAb, thyroid ultrasound, and orbital computed tomography. PBMCs were isolated from roughly 10 ml of fresh peripheral blood by Ficoll-Paque density gradient centrifugation. Total RNA was extracted using Trizol reagent, and RNA quality was assessed on an Agilent 2100 Bioanalyzer.

From cysteine to phenylalanine, the CDR3 is 14 amino acids long. Only the CDR3 DNA stays, 42 bases, in frame from base 1. V loses 5 bases, J loses 7 bases, and the germline ends lie 18 bases apart. CDR1 and CDR2 were assigned from the germline V gene as MNHNS and SASEGT. This sample stems from a study of T cells in Graves' hyperthyroidism and ophthalmopathy (dated by TCRdb to about 2019). In the study overall: Peripheral blood was collected at initial diagnosis, before any treatment. TCR Vbeta CDR3 sequencing of 130 to 150 peripheral blood samples (43 ophthalmopathy, around 80 hyperthyroidism and some 17 progressor patients) is reported in the paper. A discovery cohort of about 96 patients, roughly 43 with Graves' ophthalmopathy and 57 with stable Graves' hyperthyroidism, was used to find distinguishing TCR V-J signatures. An independent validation cohort of fewer than 20 hyperthyroidism patients and 15 or so patients who later progressed to ophthalmopathy tested prospective prediction of ophthalmopathy. Following sampling, methimazole starting at 30 mg daily was given to hyperthyroidism patients, and high-dose intravenous methylprednisolone was given to ophthalmopathy patients. The approximately 97 discovery patients were randomly divided into training and test sets at a 7:3 ratio. In addition, the study compared T-cell repertoires in thyroid tissue and in blood from a handful of Graves' hyperthyroidism patients.

The TCR beta CDR3 regions were amplified from the RNA transcripts. A first-round RT-PCR of the TCR CDR3 used the HTBI primer set with the Qiagen OneStep RT-PCR kit. A second multiplex PCR round built the libraries, followed by size selection and purification. Paired-end sequencing of the libraries was performed with 100 bp reads on an Illumina HiSeq2000. The paper's processing steps were these. Raw data were processed with SOAPnuke, discarding reads with adapters, uncalled bases, mean Phred below 15, or no exact constant-primer or identifier match. High-quality paired reads were merged using COPE v1.2.5, and each unique nucleotide sequence was defined as a clonotype. MiTCR v1.1 was used to align the clonotypes against IMGT TRBV, TRBD and TRBJ reference segments. Only V-J combinations with frequency above 0.0001, covering about 99% of repertoires, were analysed. The TCS score was defined as F50 (clonal expansion) divided by E x V (chaos), with BLOSUM62-based TCRdist calculated between CDR3 peptides within each V-J. Welch's t-statistics and random forest reduced roughly 530 V-J features to about 13, which were used in a naive Bayes classifier (R e1071). The public reads were run again by TCRdb, first through fastp at Q25 and then through MiXCR, and only productive beta chains were kept. Rows matching on CDR3 protein sequence are summarized as one entry with the most common DNA and genes. The V and J calls and clone size come from TCRdb's table, not from the authors' own analysis. The sample profile shows more than 650,000 distinct CDR3 sequences; about 15% of them were found once. In total, the top ten clones hold roughly 10% of the sample.

Points the paper makes about the study in general: In cross-validation, a model built on a 13 V-J signature told ophthalmopathy apart from stable hyperthyroidism with approximately 90% sensitivity and around 81% specificity, and in testing the same model reached 80%/75%. In validation, the model predicted progression to ophthalmopathy with around 71% sensitivity and around 72% specificity, a median of approximately 6.5 months before onset. No statistical method was used to set the sample size in advance, and investigators knew the group allocation. Most expanded thyroid clonotypes (frequency above 0.001) were also found in blood, which suggests that blood repertoires may mirror thyroid immune responses.

The sequenced sample was blood. The TCR was taken from a woman between 18 and 29 years old with Graves' hyperthyroidism. The chain is made from TRBV6-1 and TRBJ2-7; too little of a D gene remains to name it. The CDR3 region reads CASSSAAHPEEQYF. The nucleotides are TGTGCCAGCAGTTCCGCAGCACACCCGGAGGAGCAGTACTTC.